This T cell receptor (beta chain) was obtained from a study of CD8 T cells in ankylosing spondylitis. Study results and caveats: Past studies reported some motif variants in reactive arthritis synovial fluid and blood. Those disease-linked clones were CD8+; they were also relatively rare in peripheral blood.

This clonotype was detected many times. The antigen is undetermined. Germline V gene sequence: CDR1 SGDLS, CDR2 YYNGEE. V lost 3 bases and J 9 bases, leaving 13 bases between the germline ends. The CDR3 length is 13 residues. Making use of molecular barcodes, quantitative 5'-RACE generated TCR beta libraries. One entry per CDR3 protein, called by TCRdb with MiXCR from the 5' RACE reads. The sample includes 250,000 to 300,000 distinct CDR3 sequences, 20% of them seen just once. The TCR originated in a male donor with ankylosing spondylitis or in good health (not recorded which). Source material: blood, either unsorted or a sorted T cell fraction (not recorded which). J is TRBJ2-1 and V is TRBV9; the D gene could be TRBD1 or TRBD2 (5 bases each). The CDR3 sequence is CASSGGQTVEQFF. The CDR3, as DNA: TGTGCCAGCAGCGGAGGGCAGACAGTTGAGCAGTTCTTC.